This T cell receptor (beta chain) comes out of a study of graft-versus-host responses after intestinal transplantation. Study-level information: For two to four years after anti-thymocyte globulin induction, all recipients took tacrolimus and steroids.

Sequenced by immunoSEQ multiplex PCR; TCRdb stores in-frame clones only, minus some. Here the sample spans about 59,000 clones, almost 95% being singletons. Germline V lookup: CDR1 LGHNA, CDR2 YSLEER. This CDR3 spans 17 amino acids. The V end was cut by 0 bases, the J end by 5 bases, with 14 bases between. To note about this clone: Its antigen remains unidentified.

The input for sequencing was unstimulated CD4+ T cells sorted from spleen or lymph node cells, taken before transplant. The chain is built from TRBV4-3 and TRBJ1-6; TRBD1 might be the D (5 bases). The receptor was derived from a human donor who was the organ donor for an intestinal transplant. In nucleotides, the CDR3 is TGCGCCAGCAGCCAAGAGGTGTGGACAAAAAATAATTCACCCCTCCACTTT. It yields the protein CASSQEVWTKNNSPLHF.